These 7 T cell receptor beta chains share one sample of origin, sequenced in a study of T cell repertoires in cytomegalovirus infection. TCRdb independently ran MiXCR on the reads; one entry per CDR3 protein. The sample consists of about 470,000 distinct CDR3 sequences, under 45% of them appearing once. These receptors lack a known antigen. The specimen comprised cultured PBMCs, sampled from culture after CMV antigen stimulation. These receptors all stem from a human donor in good health (CMV status not recorded). Some clones in this sample may be carry-over from other donors' samples.

This clonotype was counted between two and nine times. The V and J genes are TRBV30 and TRBJ2-4, with 8 positions matching TRBD1. The J segment lost 0 bases and the V segment lost 4 bases, leaving 11 bases of the junction unmatched. Germline values: CDR1 GTSNPN, CDR2 SVGIG (reference sequence). The CDR3 runs 17 residues. CDR3 region: CAWTQGDMGLAKNIQYF. The CDR3 bases are TGTGCCTGGACACAGGGGGATATGGGGTTAGCCAAAAACATTCAGTACTTC. Full variable domain (outside the CDR3, taken from reference TRBV30 and TRBJ2-4): SQTIHQWPATLVQPVGSPLSLECTVEGTSNPNLYWYRQAAGRGLQLLFYSVGIGQISSEVPQNLSASRPQDRQFILSSKKLLLSDSGFYLCAWTQGDMGLAKNIQYFGAGTRLSVL.

V usage is TRBV6-8 and J usage is TRBJ2-7; TRBD1 agrees at 9 bases. Trimming removed 5 bases from V and 6 bases from J; junction bases left unmatched: 8. This CDR3 spans 14 amino acids. The germline CDR1 and CDR2 sequences are MNHGY and SAAAGT. CDR3 loop: CASSHRDRVPEQYF. In DNA, the CDR3 is TGTGCCAGCAGTCATCGGGACAGGGTCCCCGAGCAGTACTTC.

The chain recombines TRBV7-9 with TRBJ1-2, with TRBD1 as a possible D gene (5 bases). The CDR3 spans 14 residues. Trimming cost V 2 bases and J 4 bases, with 11 bases left between them. The V gene's germline CDR1 is SEHNR and CDR2 FQNEAQ (reference sequence). DNA of the CDR3: TGTGCCAGCAGCTTACAGGGTCTTACCTATGGCTACACCTTC. Its translation is CASSLQGLTYGYTF.

The chain has TRBV6-6 and TRBJ2-7; TRBD2 agrees at 8 bases. The CDR3 runs to 15 residues. V lost 2 bases and J lost 3; bases outside the gene matches: 6. Per the germline V gene, CDR1 is MNHNY and CDR2 is SVGAGI (reference sequence). CDR3: CASSYEASGLYEQYF. CDR3 DNA sequence: TGTGCCAGCAGTTACGAGGCTAGCGGGCTCTACGAGCAGTACTTC.

Only a few counts were recorded for this clonotype. The chain employs TRBV6-6 and TRBJ2-7; 11 positions match TRBD1. V dropped 4 bases and J dropped 4; count of bases not matched to a gene: 6. The CDR3 length is 15 residues. CDR1 MNHNY and CDR2 SVGAGI come from the germline V gene (reference sequence). Here the CDR3 reads CASSSQDRGLYEQYF. As DNA, the CDR3 is TGTGCCAGCAGTTCCCAGGACAGGGGGCTTTACGAGCAGTACTTC.

The genes are TRBV6-2 or TRBV6-3 and TRBJ2-6; weak D call: TRBD2 (5 bases). This CDR3 spans 13 amino acids. Between the trimmed V and J ends, which lost 8 bases and 1 base, there was a span of 6 bases. Germline V gene data show CDR1 as MNHEY and CDR2 as SVGEGT. Here the CDR3 reads CASERSGANVLTF. The CDR3 DNA reads TGTGCCAGCGAGCGGTCTGGGGCCAACGTCCTGACTTTC.

This clonotype was recorded a few times. This chain links TRBV6-6 with TRBJ2-3; possibly TRBD2 for D (5 bases). Germline CDR1 and CDR2: MNHNY and SVGAGI (reference sequence). Trimming left V 5 bases short and J 11 bases short, with 20 bases between. CDR3 length equals 14 residues. For the CDR3, the DNA is TGTGCCAGCAGTCCCCAACCGCCGGCAGGAGGGCAGTATTTT. The encoded protein is CASSPQPPAGGQYF.